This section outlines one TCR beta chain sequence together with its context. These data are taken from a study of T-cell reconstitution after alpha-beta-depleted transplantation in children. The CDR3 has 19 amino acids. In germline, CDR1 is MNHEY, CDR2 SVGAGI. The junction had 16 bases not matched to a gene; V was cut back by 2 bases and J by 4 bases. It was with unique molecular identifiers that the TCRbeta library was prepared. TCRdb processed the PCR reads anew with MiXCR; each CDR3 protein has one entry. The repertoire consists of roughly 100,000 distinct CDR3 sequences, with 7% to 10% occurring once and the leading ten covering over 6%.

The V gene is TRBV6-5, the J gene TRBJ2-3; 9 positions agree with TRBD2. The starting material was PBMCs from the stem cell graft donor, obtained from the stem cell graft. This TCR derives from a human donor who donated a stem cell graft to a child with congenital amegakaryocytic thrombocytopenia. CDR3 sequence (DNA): TGTGCCAGCAGTTACGCAGGGACTAGCTGGGGTTCTATCCCAGATACGCAGTATTTT. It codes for CASSYAGTSWGSIPDTQYF.